This entry describes one T cell receptor (beta chain). As handled by the study authors: Reference gene primers were amplified, and this amplification served to estimate nucleated cell counts. Generated by immunoSEQ multiplex PCR, the TCRdb table keeps only in-frame clones and is missing some. V, J and clone size reflect that table, while D and trimming were determined from the DNA. The sample includes 25,000 to 30,000 clones, roughly two thirds seen only once; the top ten take less than 20%. The data were obtained in a study of blood T cell repertoires in COVID-19. Study in general: Italy, Spain and the United States were the sources of the convalescent and acute COVID-19 samples. T cells, B-cell-depleted T cells, or PBMCs provided the cDNA or gDNA that served as material.

There are 17 residues in the CDR3. V was clipped by 10 bases and J by 4 bases; unmatched bases: 19. CDR1 is MDHEN and CDR2 is SYDVKM in the germline V gene. Sample: peripheral blood. The chain links TRBV28 to TRBJ2-1; the match to TRBD1 covers 7 bases. The sequence derives from a human donor in a cohort sampled during active COVID-19. The CDR3 sequence: CANCTCPTTGLYNEQFF. The CDR3 DNA sequence: TGTGCCAACTGCACATGCCCCACGACAGGGCTATACAATGAGCAGTTCTTC.